This TCR beta chain was profiled in a study of Ad26.COV2.S vaccination and SARS-CoV-2 variants. Study overall: Intramuscularly, Ad26.COV2.S was given either once or twice, 56 days apart.

CDR1 is LGHDT and CDR2 is YNNKEL in the germline V gene (reference sequence). The CDR3 has 16 amino acids. The trim removed 0 bases at V and 4 bases at J, leaving 6 bases unmatched. Measured with immunoSEQ multiplex PCR; TCRdb has only the in-frame clones, and not every one. In the table there are hundreds of thousands of clones, more than 75% of which are singletons. Overall study findings and caveats: People who got the vaccine had more spike-specific TCR breadth than people who got placebo. Post-vaccination breadth of spike-specific CD8+ and CD4+ T cell responses was reportedly substantial.

The treatment: roughly 20 received Ad26.COV2.S at low or high dose, single or two shots; roughly 5 received placebo; per-sample allocation not given. Sampling took place 63 days after the first vaccine or placebo injection. Worth noting for this clone: Its matching antigen is unknown.

The genes are TRBV3-1 (or the pseudogene TRBV3-2) and TRBJ2-5; 9 nucleotides align to TRBD2. This TCR was recovered from a person aged 18-65 years who received the Ad26.COV2.S COVID-19 vaccine or a placebo. The source was peripheral blood, collected in a trial of Ad26.COV2.S vaccine versus placebo. DNA of the CDR3: TGTGCCAGCAGCCAAGATCCCCCAGCGGGAGGAGAGACCCAGTACTTC. Translation gives CASSQDPPAGGETQYF.